The 31 T cell receptor beta chains listed next were all sequenced from one sample in a study of OX40 agonist ivuxolimab in advanced cancers. Profiling relied on immunoSEQ multiplex PCR, and the TCRdb table lists in-frame clones only, not all of them. Among roughly 20,000 clones listed, 72% were seen once. Sequencing was performed on CD4+ or CD8+ T cells sorted from blood, taken in a trial of the OX40 agonist ivuxolimab. Every receptor here comes from an adult with an advanced solid tumor such as melanoma, head and neck, liver or kidney cancer.

The genes are TRBV7-4 and TRBJ1-4, with D unresolved. V shed 1 base and J shed 5 bases, with 17 bases lying between them. The CDR3 has 17 amino acids. Germline V gives CDR1 SGHVT, CDR2 SQSDAQ. DNA of the CDR3: TGTGCCAGCAGCTTAGACCGGCAGGTGGGGTTGAATGAAAAACTGTTTTTT. Translated, it gives CASSLDRQVGLNEKLFF. Combining the CDR3 with reference TRBV7-4 and TRBJ1-4 gives the whole variable domain GAGVSQSPRYKVAKRGRDVALRCDSISGHVTLYWYRQTLGQGSEVLTYSQSDAQRDKSGRPSGRFSAERPERSVSTLKIQRTEQGDSAVYLCASSLDRQVGLNEKLFFGSGTQLSVL.

This chain connects TRBV18 to TRBJ1-1, with unresolved D. This CDR3 has 13 residues. Deletions cut 2 bases from V and 1 base from J, with 5 bases between. The V gene's germline CDR1 is KGHSH and CDR2 LQKENI. CDR3 region: CASSPGGNTEAFF. CDR3 DNA: TGTGCCAGCTCACCAGGCGGGAACACTGAAGCTTTCTTT.

This clone was observed a single time. The chain uses TRBV30 and TRBJ2-3; D is perhaps TRBD1 or TRBD2 (6 bases each). The germline CDR1 and CDR2 sequences are GTSNPN and SVGIG (reference sequence). Deletions cut 3 bases from V and 6 bases from J, with 19 bases between. CDR3 length equals 15 residues. CDR3 bases: TGTGCCTGGAGCTGGGACGGTAGGGGGGTGGATACGCAGTATTTT. This codes for CAWSWDGRGVDTQYF. The full variable domain, with the rest looked up from reference TRBV30 and TRBJ2-3, is SQTIHQWPATLVQPVGSPLSLECTVEGTSNPNLYWYRQAAGRGLQLLFYSVGIGQISSEVPQNLSASRPQDRQFILSSKKLLLSDSGFYLCAWSWDGRGVDTQYFGPGTRLTVL.

Only a few counts were recorded for this clone. The V call is TRBV9, the J call TRBJ1-1, with D unclear. Germline lookup yields CDR1 SGDLS and CDR2 YYNGEE. The V and J ends lost 1 base and 0 bases respectively, with 7 bases between them. The CDR3 has 14 amino acids. The CDR3 spells CASSVTPLNTEAFF. The DNA for the CDR3 is TGTGCCAGCAGCGTAACCCCTTTGAACACTGAAGCTTTCTTT.

V and J are TRBV6-5 and TRBJ1-1, with D tentatively TRBD1 (6 bases). In germline, CDR1 is MNHEY, CDR2 SVGAGI. The CDR3 covers 16 residues. V gave up 0 bases and J gave up 5 bases, with 16 bases separating them. The DNA for the CDR3 is TGTGCCAGCAGTTACTCGCTGGGTTACAGGGAAACTGAAGCTTTCTTT. As protein: CASSYSLGYRETEAFF.

V gene TRBV19 combines with J gene TRBJ2-6; 9 bases agree with TRBD2. With 7 bases clipped from V and 0 bases from J, the junction kept 10 bases outside the gene matches. This CDR3 has 18 amino acids. CDR1 is LNHDA and CDR2 is SQIVND in the germline V gene (reference sequence). The CDR3 DNA is TGTGCCAGTACCCCCGCCCAGCGGGGGGTCTCTGGGGCCAACGTCCTGACTTTC. This translates into CASTPAQRGVSGANVLTF.

The chain joins TRBV4-2 to TRBJ2-7; TRBD1 matches 8 bases. The CDR3 runs to 15 residues. CDR1 is LGHNA and CDR2 is YNFKEQ in the germline V gene. V shed 4 bases and J 6 bases; nucleotides not matched to a gene: 11. The CDR3 nucleotides read TGTGCCAGCAGCCCCGGACAGGGAAGCCTGCTCGAGCAGTACTTC. It yields the protein CASSPGQGSLLEQYF.

The chain is built from TRBV9 and TRBJ1-5, with unresolved D. CDR1 and CDR2 (germline): SGDLS, YYNGEE. The CDR3 spans 14 residues. The V gene lost 3 bases and the J gene lost 2 bases, with 9 bases spanning the gap. CDR3 in amino acids: CASSADTRNQPQHF. DNA of the CDR3: TGTGCCAGCAGCGCCGACACCCGCAATCAGCCCCAGCATTTT.

The rearrangement links TRBV10-2 to TRBJ2-3; 10 bases map to TRBD1. Germline-derived CDR1 and CDR2 are WSHSY and SAAADI. This CDR3 region has 15 residues. J gave up 4 bases and V 5 bases, and 6 bases lay outside the gene matches. In DNA form, the CDR3 reads TGCGCCAGCAGTTCGACAGGGGGCGTGGCAGATACGCAGTATTTT. Protein product: CASSSTGGVADTQYF.

By sample fraction, this clone is medium-sized (0.01 to 0.1%). The CDR3 loop is CASNRAGRGNTEAFF. CDR3 coding DNA: TGTGCCAGTAACCGCGCCGGAAGGGGGAACACTGAAGCTTTCTTT. The chain recombines TRBV19 with TRBJ1-1; D is possibly TRBD1 (5 bases). V was trimmed by 7 bases and J by 1 base, leaving 16 bases between them. CDR1 is LNHDA, CDR2 SQIVND, per germline (reference sequence). There are 15 residues in the CDR3.

A few counts support this clone. The V call is TRBV28, the J call TRBJ1-2; D gene ambiguous. V gave up 3 bases and J gave up 2 bases, with 10 bases separating them. The CDR3 consists of 14 residues. The germline CDR1 and CDR2 sequences are MDHEN and SYDVKM. The CDR3 reads CASSFVQRNYGYTF. The DNA of the CDR3 is TGTGCCAGCAGTTTCGTTCAACGGAACTATGGCTACACCTTC.

The J gene is TRBJ2-2, the V gene TRBV11-2, with 9 bases identical to TRBD2. The junction had 16 bases not matched to a gene; V was cut back by 5 bases and J by 3 bases. The CDR3 is 19 amino acids. The germline CDR1 and CDR2 sequences are SGHAT and FQNNGV. The CDR3 sequence is CASSPFPSRGGRDTGELFF. The CDR3 nucleotides are TGTGCCAGCAGCCCCTTTCCGTCGCGGGGGGGCCGCGACACCGGGGAGCTGTTTTTT. Looking up the rest from reference TRBV11-2 and TRBJ2-2 gives the full variable domain: EAGVAQSPRYKIIEKRQSVAFWCNPISGHATLYWYQQILGQGPKLLIQFQNNGVVDDSQLPKDRFSAERLKGVDSTLKIQPAKLEDSAVYLCASSPFPSRGGRDTGELFFGEGSRLTVL.

This rearrangement joins TRBV19 to TRBJ1-5; 7 bases line up with TRBD1. Unmatched junction bases numbered 14, after V lost 5 bases and J lost 7 bases. Germline CDR1 and CDR2: LNHDA and SQIVND (reference sequence). This CDR3 has 16 amino acids. In DNA form, the CDR3 reads TGTGCCAGTAGTTCCCTAAGCTTTCGGGACAGCCAGCCCCAGCATTTT. Amino acid sequence: CASSSLSFRDSQPQHF.

Only one count was recorded for this clone. This chain links TRBV4-3 with TRBJ2-2; 8 bases align to TRBD1. The junction had 2 bases not matched to a gene; V was cut back by 0 bases and J by 5 bases. The CDR3 contains 15 residues. From germline, CDR1 is LGHNA and CDR2 YSLEER. DNA for the CDR3: TGCGCCAGCAGCCAAGATCGACAGGGGACCGGGGAGCTGTTTTTT. It codes for CASSQDRQGTGELFF.

The rearrangement uses TRBV6-5 and TRBJ1-6; 9 nucleotides match TRBD1. Germline V gives CDR1 MNHEY, CDR2 SVGAGI. The ends lost 6 bases at V and 9 bases at J; junction bases unmatched: 9. The CDR3 runs to 15 residues. CDR3 coding DNA: TGTGCCAGCAGCCCCAGGGGACAGGGTTTTTCACCCCTCCACTTT. Amino acids: CASSPRGQGFSPLHF.

This chain joins TRBV7-3 and TRBJ2-1, with D perhaps matching TRBD1 (6 bases). V lost 5 bases and J lost 4, with 15 bases in between. The CDR3 covers 15 residues. The germline CDR1 and CDR2 sequences are SGHTA and FQGTGA. In nucleotides, the CDR3 is TGTGCCAGCAGCCAGGACAGATCGGGATACAATGAGCAGTTCTTC. This codes for CASSQDRSGYNEQFF. The full variable domain, in which reference TRBV7-3 and TRBJ2-1 provide the parts outside the CDR3, is GAGVSQTPSNKVTEKGKYVELRCDPISGHTALYWYRQSLGQGPEFLIYFQGTGAADDSGLPNDRFFAVRPEGSVSTLKIQRTERGDSAVYLCASSQDRSGYNEQFFGPGTRLTVL.

The chain is built from TRBV5-4 and TRBJ2-7; tentatively, D is TRBD1 (5 bases). V lost 6 bases and J 4 bases, leaving 20 bases between the germline ends. Germline CDR1 reads SGHNT; CDR2 reads YYREEE (reference sequence). The CDR3 totals 15 residues. The CDR3 DNA reads TGTGCCAGCACCCTAGGGATGGGGCACGATTACGAGCAGTACTTC. It translates to CASTLGMGHDYEQYF.

On this clone itself: It differs at one base from a far larger clone, so likely a read error. This sample also contains other DNA sequences that code for the same CDR3. The chain links TRBV5-4 to TRBJ2-2; tentatively, D is TRBD2 (6 bases). The germline CDR1 and CDR2 sequences are SGHNT and YYREEE (reference sequence). There are 17 residues in the CDR3. V was shortened by 4 bases and J by 5 bases, with 21 bases between the two germline ends. DNA of the CDR3: TGTGCCAGCAGCCCGAGGTGGGCGGGGCACTCTACCGGGGAGCTGTTTTTT. It codes for CASSPRWAGHSTGELFF.

DNA for the CDR3: TGTGCCAGCAGTTTGGGAGAGCTGAGCAATCAGCCCCAGCATTTT. Encoded protein: CASSLGELSNQPQHF. This chain joins TRBV27 and TRBJ1-5; D is unresolved. Germline V CDR1 and CDR2: MNHEY, SMNVEV (reference sequence). This CDR3 has 15 amino acids. V lost 3 bases and J 1 base, leaving 10 bases between the germline ends.

This clone was seen at least ten times. The chain recombines TRBV7-9 with TRBJ2-5, with D possibly TRBD2 on 6 matching bases. With 5 bases removed from V and 8 bases from J, the gap between germline ends came to 12 bases. The CDR3 has 12 residues. Germline CDR1 reads SEHNR; CDR2 reads FQNEAQ (reference sequence). The CDR3: CASSAREPTQYF. The DNA of the CDR3 is TGTGCCAGCAGCGCCCGGGAGCCAACCCAGTACTTC.

This clone was seen only once. Germline and junction disagree at one end, which may indicate a read error. This chain joins TRBV19 and TRBJ2-7, with 10 nucleotides matching TRBD1. Germline V gives CDR1 LNHDA, CDR2 SQIVND (reference sequence). This CDR3 region has 14 residues. The CDR3: CAGSRQGAPYEQYF. The CDR3 nucleotides are TGTGCCGGTAGTCGACAGGGGGCACCCTACGAGCAGTACTTC.

The V and J genes are TRBV5-8 and TRBJ2-7; 10 nucleotides line up with TRBD1. The CDR3 loop spans 13 amino acids. V was clipped by 5 bases and J by 5 bases; unmatched bases: 4. From germline, CDR1 is SGHTS and CDR2 YDEGEE. The DNA of the CDR3 is TGTGCCAGCAGTGCCGGGACAGGGGACGAGCAGTACTTC. Amino acids: CASSAGTGDEQYF.

A single count supports this clone. The rearrangement joins TRBV2 to TRBJ2-7; D is ambiguous. From germline, CDR1 is SNHLY and CDR2 FYNNEI. Trimming shortened V by 3 bases and J by 3 bases, and 3 bases separated the two germline ends. CDR3 size: 11 residues. The CDR3 is CASSDSYEQYF. Written as DNA, the CDR3 is TGTGCCAGCAGTGACAGCTACGAGCAGTACTTC.

The gene calls are TRBV27 and TRBJ2-3; D not resolved. Between the trimmed V and J ends, which lost 5 bases and 0 bases, there was a span of 12 bases. This CDR3 spans 15 amino acids. Germline CDR1 is MNHEY and CDR2 is SMNVEV (reference sequence). CDR3 sequence: CASSRGGPSTDTQYF. CDR3 coding DNA: TGTGCCAGCAGTCGCGGTGGGCCCAGCACAGATACGCAGTATTTT.

This clone showed up just a few times. The V call is TRBV27, the J call TRBJ2-3, with 13 positions matching TRBD2. Per germline, CDR1 MNHEY and CDR2 SMNVEV (reference sequence). The CDR3 runs 16 residues. V dropped 3 bases and J dropped 6; count of bases not matched to a gene: 6. The CDR3 nucleotides read TGTGCCAGCAGTTTTACTAGCGGGGGGGCCTCGGATACGCAGTATTTT. Residues: CASSFTSGGASDTQYF.

This clone appeared once. The V call is TRBV11-2, the J call TRBJ2-7, with D uncertain. Germline-derived CDR1 and CDR2 are SGHAT and FQNNGV. Trimming took off 1 base at V and 7 bases at J, with 14 bases between the two ends. The CDR3 loop spans 14 amino acids. CDR3 in DNA: TGTGCCAGCAGCTTAGCTGTCCGGGTGGGGGAGCAGTACTTC. Translating gives CASSLAVRVGEQYF.

This clone was found a few times. The V gene is TRBV15, the J gene TRBJ1-1, with a weak D call TRBD1 (5 bases). The CDR3 is 13 residues long. CDR1 is LNHNV, CDR2 YYDKDF, per germline (reference sequence). Trimming took off 6 bases at V and 4 bases at J, with 12 bases between the two ends. CDR3 loop: CATSTLGGTEAFF. In nucleotides, the CDR3 is TGTGCCACCAGTACCCTCGGGGGCACTGAAGCTTTCTTT.

The chain recombines TRBV11-2 with TRBJ2-5, with D uncertain. The germline V gene has CDR1 SGHAT and CDR2 FQNNGV. V was cut by 2 bases and J by 4 bases, with 11 bases left in between. This CDR3 has 14 residues. The CDR3 nucleotides read TGTGCCAGCAGCTTAAACTCGTTGGGAGAGACCCAGTACTTC. Protein: CASSLNSLGETQYF.

J is TRBJ2-2 and V is TRBV11-3; no definite D call. Per germline, CDR1 SGHNT and CDR2 YENEEA. This CDR3 has 14 residues. V was clipped by 0 bases and J by 4 bases, with 6 bases between them. CDR3 residues: CASSLEEPTGELFF. The CDR3 nucleotides are TGTGCCAGCAGCTTAGAGGAACCCACCGGGGAGCTGTTTTTT.

The genes are TRBV9 and TRBJ2-2; TRBD1 might be the D (5 bases). Germline loops: CDR1 SGDLS, CDR2 YYNGEE. Trimming cost V 0 bases and J 6 bases, with 6 bases left between them. The CDR3 has 13 residues. CDR3 sequence reads: CASSVVGAGELFF. The CDR3 nucleotides are TGTGCCAGCAGCGTAGTAGGGGCCGGGGAGCTGTTTTTT.

The chain links TRBV27 to TRBJ2-5; perhaps TRBD2 as D (6 bases). The V gene lost 6 bases and the J gene lost 2 bases, with 16 bases spanning the gap. This CDR3 has 15 residues. Germline V gives CDR1 MNHEY, CDR2 SMNVEV (reference sequence). CDR3 loop: CASSAKWGRQETQYF. DNA of the CDR3: TGTGCCAGCAGCGCTAAGTGGGGGAGGCAAGAGACCCAGTACTTC.